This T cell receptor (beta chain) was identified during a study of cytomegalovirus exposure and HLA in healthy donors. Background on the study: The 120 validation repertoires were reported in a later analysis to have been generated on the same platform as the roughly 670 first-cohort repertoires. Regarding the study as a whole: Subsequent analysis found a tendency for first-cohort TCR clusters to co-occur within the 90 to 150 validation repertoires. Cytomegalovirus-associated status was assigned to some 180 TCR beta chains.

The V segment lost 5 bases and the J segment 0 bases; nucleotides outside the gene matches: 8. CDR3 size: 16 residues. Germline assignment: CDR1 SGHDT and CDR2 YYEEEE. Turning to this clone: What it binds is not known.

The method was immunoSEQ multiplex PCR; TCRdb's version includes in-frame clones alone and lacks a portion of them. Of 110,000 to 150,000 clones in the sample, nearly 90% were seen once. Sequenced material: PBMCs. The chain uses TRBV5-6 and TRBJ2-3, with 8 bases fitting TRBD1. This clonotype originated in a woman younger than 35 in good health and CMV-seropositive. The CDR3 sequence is CASRPPGGSSTDTQYF. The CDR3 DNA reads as TGTGCCAGCAGGCCGCCAGGGGGCTCTAGCACAGATACGCAGTATTTT. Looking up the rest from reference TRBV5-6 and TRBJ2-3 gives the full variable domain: DAGVTQSPTHLIKTRGQQVTLRCSPKSGHDTVSWYQQALGQGPQFIFQYYEEEERQRGNFPDRFSGHQFPNYSSELNVNALLLGDSALYLCASRPPGGSSTDTQYFGPGTRLTVL.